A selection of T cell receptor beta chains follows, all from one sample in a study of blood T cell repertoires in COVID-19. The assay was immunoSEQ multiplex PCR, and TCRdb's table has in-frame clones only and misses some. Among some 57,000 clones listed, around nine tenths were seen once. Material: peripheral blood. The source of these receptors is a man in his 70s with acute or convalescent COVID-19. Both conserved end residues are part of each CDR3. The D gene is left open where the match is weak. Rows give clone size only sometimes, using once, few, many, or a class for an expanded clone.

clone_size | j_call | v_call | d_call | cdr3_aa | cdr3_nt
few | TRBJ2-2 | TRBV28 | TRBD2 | CASPSGTSGRAVTGELFF | TGTGCCAGCCCCTCCGGGACTAGCGGGAGGGCCGTCACCGGGGAGCTGTTTTTT
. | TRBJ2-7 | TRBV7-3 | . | CASSYTGMYEQYF | TGTGCCAGCAGTTACACGGGGATGTACGAGCAGTACTTC
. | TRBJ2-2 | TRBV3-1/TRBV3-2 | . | CASSQEFDPAPTNTGELFF | TGTGCCAGCAGCCAAGAGTTTGATCCAGCGCCCACGAACACCGGGGAGCTGTTTTTT
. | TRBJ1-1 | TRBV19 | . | CASIPGHRNTEAFF | TGTGCCAGTATCCCGGGACACAGGAACACTGAAGCTTTCTTT
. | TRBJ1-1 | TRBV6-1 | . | CASSDRFSHTEAFF | TGTGCCAGCAGTGACAGGTTTAGTCACACTGAAGCTTTCTTT
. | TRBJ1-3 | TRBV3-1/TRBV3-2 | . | CASSQVVTSSGNTIYF | TGTGCCAGCAGCCAAGTGGTGACATCCTCTGGAAACACCATATATTTT
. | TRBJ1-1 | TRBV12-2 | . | CASRFEEQGSPLNTEAFF | TGTGCAAGTCGCTTCGAAGAGCAGGGGAGTCCCCTGAACACTGAAGCTTTCTTT
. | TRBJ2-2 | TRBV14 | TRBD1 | CASSRLTGGTGELFF | TGTGCCAGCAGCCGCCTAACAGGGGGCACCGGGGAGCTGTTTTTT
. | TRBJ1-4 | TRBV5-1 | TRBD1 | CASSEGTGGEKLFF | TGCGCCAGCAGTGAGGGCACAGGGGGTGAAAAACTGTTTTTT
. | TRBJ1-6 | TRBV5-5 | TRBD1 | CASSPRPGQGTGGSPLHF | TGTGCCAGCAGCCCCAGACCGGGACAGGGGACAGGGGGTTCACCCCTCCACTTT
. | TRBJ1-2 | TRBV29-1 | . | CSVAGGAINYGYTF | TGCAGCGTTGCTGGCGGGGCTATTAACTATGGCTACACCTTC
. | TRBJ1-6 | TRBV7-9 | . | CASAGTDNSPLHF | TGTGCCAGCGCGGGGACGGATAATTCACCCCTCCACTTT
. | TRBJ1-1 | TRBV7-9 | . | CASSLELLRAFF | TGTGCCAGCAGCTTGGAGTTGTTACGAGCTTTCTTT
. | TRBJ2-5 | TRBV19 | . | CASSIANWGWETQYF | TGTGCCAGTAGTATAGCCAACTGGGGCTGGGAGACCCAGTACTTC